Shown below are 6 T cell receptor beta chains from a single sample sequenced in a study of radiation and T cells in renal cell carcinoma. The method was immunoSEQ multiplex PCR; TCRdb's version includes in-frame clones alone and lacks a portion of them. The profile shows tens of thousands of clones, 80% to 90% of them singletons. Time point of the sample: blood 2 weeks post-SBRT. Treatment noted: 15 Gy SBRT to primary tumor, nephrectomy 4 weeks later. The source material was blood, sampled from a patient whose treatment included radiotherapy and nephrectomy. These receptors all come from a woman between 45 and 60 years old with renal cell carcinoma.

CDR3: CASSGGTGAQETQYF. The DNA for the CDR3 is TGTGCCAGCAGCGGCGGGACAGGGGCACAAGAGACCCAGTACTTC. This sequence joins TRBV5-6 and TRBJ2-5; 10 bases match TRBD1. J was trimmed by 2 bases and V by 4 bases; bases with no gene match: 5. Germline V lookup: CDR1 SGHDT, CDR2 YYEEEE. CDR3 length: 15 amino acids.

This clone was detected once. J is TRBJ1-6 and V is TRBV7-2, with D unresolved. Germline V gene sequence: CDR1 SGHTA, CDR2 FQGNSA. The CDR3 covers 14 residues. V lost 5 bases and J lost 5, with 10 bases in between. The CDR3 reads CASSPTRNNSPLHF. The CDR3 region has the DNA TGTGCCAGCAGCCCAACAAGGAATAATTCACCCCTCCACTTT.

The CDR3 DNA reads as TGTGCCAGTAGTATCGGCAGGAGGACCTACAATGAGCAGTTCTTC. It translates to CASSIGRRTYNEQFF. The chain joins TRBV19 to TRBJ2-1, with D possibly TRBD2 on 5 matching bases. This CDR3 is 15 amino acids long. V gave up 3 bases and J gave up 2 bases, with 11 bases separating them. The germline gives CDR1 LNHDA, CDR2 SQIVND (reference sequence).

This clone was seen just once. This CDR3 reads CASSLGSSGRVNAEQFF. The CDR3 DNA follows: TGCGCCAGCAGCTTGGGTTCTAGCGGGAGGGTAAACGCTGAGCAGTTCTTC. The chain employs TRBV5-1 and TRBJ2-1; 12 nucleotides align to TRBD2. The CDR3 runs 17 residues. Germline lookup yields CDR1 SGHRS and CDR2 YFSETQ. The V segment lost 0 bases and the J segment 9 bases; nucleotides outside the gene matches: 10.

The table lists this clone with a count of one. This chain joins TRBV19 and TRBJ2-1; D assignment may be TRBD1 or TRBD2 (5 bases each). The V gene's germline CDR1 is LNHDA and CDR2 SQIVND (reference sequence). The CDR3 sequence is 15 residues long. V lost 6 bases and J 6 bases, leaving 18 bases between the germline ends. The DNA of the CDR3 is TGTGCCAGTAGATGGCCGGGACCATACGGCAATGAGCAGTTCTTC. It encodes CASRWPGPYGNEQFF.

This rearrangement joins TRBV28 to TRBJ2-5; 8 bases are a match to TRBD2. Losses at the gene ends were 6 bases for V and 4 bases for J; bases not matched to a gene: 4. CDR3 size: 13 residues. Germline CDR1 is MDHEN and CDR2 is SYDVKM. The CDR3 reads CASRPAGGETQYF. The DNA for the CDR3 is TGTGCCAGCAGACCCGCGGGGGGAGAGACCCAGTACTTC. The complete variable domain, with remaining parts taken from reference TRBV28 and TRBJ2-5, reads DVKVTQSSRYLVKRTGEKVFLECVQDMDHENMFWYRQDPGLGLRLIYFSYDVKMKEKGDIPEGYSVSREKKERFSLILESASTNQTSMYLCASRPAGGETQYFGPGTRLLVL.